The 32 T cell receptor beta chains below come from one sample, sequenced in a study of blood T cell repertoires in COVID-19. Produced via immunoSEQ multiplex PCR; TCRdb's table is partial and in-frame only. Of around 390,000 clones listed, just under 90% are singletons. Sequencing was performed on PBMCs or T cells enriched from blood (not recorded which). The receptors here all came from a woman aged 45-59 years who had recovered from COVID-19.

V and J are TRBV20-1 and TRBJ2-7; maybe TRBD2 (7 bases). Deletions cut 3 bases from V and 0 bases from J, with 18 bases between. The CDR3 is 16 amino acids. Germline loops: CDR1 DFQATT, CDR2 SNEGSKA (reference sequence). CDR3 amino acids: CSASGQGGGSSYEQYF. Here the CDR3 DNA reads TGCAGTGCTAGTGGACAAGGGGGGGGAAGCTCCTACGAGCAGTACTTC.

V and J are TRBV18 and TRBJ1-2; D is unresolved. Germline V gene data show CDR1 as KGHSH and CDR2 as LQKENI. There are 14 residues in the CDR3. V was cut by 2 bases and J by 2 bases, with 9 bases left in between. CDR3 region: CASSPEGSNYGYTF. As DNA, the CDR3 is TGTGCCAGCTCACCAGAGGGCAGCAACTATGGCTACACCTTC.

This clone was seen at least ten times. This chain uses TRBV29-1 with TRBJ1-1, with 7 positions matching TRBD1. V trimming: 6 bases; J trimming: 4 bases; junction bases outside the gene matches: 11. This CDR3 spans 14 amino acids. Germline V gene data show CDR1 as SQVTM and CDR2 as ANQGSEA. The CDR3 region is CSVRGTALTTEAFF. The CDR3 region has the DNA TGCAGCGTCCGAGGGACAGCCCTGACCACTGAAGCTTTCTTT.

Here the CDR3 reads CASSLRQSFYGYTF. DNA for the CDR3: TGTGCCAGCAGTTTAAGACAGTCCTTCTATGGCTACACCTTC. The gene calls are TRBV27 and TRBJ1-2; a possible D gene is TRBD1 (5 bases). This CDR3 comprises 14 residues. V was shortened by 2 bases and J by 4 bases, with 11 bases between the two germline ends. Per germline, CDR1 MNHEY and CDR2 SMNVEV (reference sequence).

The genes are TRBV2 and TRBJ2-7, with D hard to call. The germline V gene encodes CDR1 SNHLY and CDR2 FYNNEI. Trimming shortened V by 6 bases and J by 0 bases, and 3 bases separated the two germline ends. The CDR3 runs to 11 residues. CDR3 region: CASRSSYEQYF. DNA for the CDR3: TGTGCCAGCAGGAGCTCCTACGAGCAGTACTTC. The full variable domain, in which reference TRBV2 and TRBJ2-7 provide the parts outside the CDR3, is EPEVTQTPSHQVTQMGQEVILRCVPISNHLYFYWYRQILGQKVEFLVSFYNNEISEKSEIFDDQFSVERPDGSNFTLKIRSTKLEDSAMYFCASRSSYEQYFGPGTRLTVT.

The CDR3 nucleotides are TGTGCCAGCAACCAGCGACTGACTAATCAGCCCCAGCATTTT. This encodes CASNQRLTNQPQHF. The chain is built from TRBV27 and TRBJ1-5; D is ambiguous. This CDR3 comprises 14 residues. V lost 7 bases, J lost 4 bases, and 14 bases lay in between. The germline V gene has CDR1 MNHEY and CDR2 SMNVEV (reference sequence).

This clone was seen once. The chain recombines TRBV5-1 with TRBJ1-4; the match to TRBD1 covers 7 bases. After removal of 7 bases from V and 3 bases from J, the junction contained 9 bases not matched to a gene. CDR1 and CDR2 from the germline V gene are SGHRS and YFSETQ. The CDR3 sequence is 15 residues long. Here the CDR3 reads CASGQDKGANEKLFF. The CDR3 nucleotides are TGCGCCAGCGGACAGGATAAGGGAGCTAATGAAAAACTGTTTTTT.

The V call is TRBV12-3 or TRBV12-4, the J call TRBJ1-2; D possibly corresponds to TRBD1 (5 bases). Trimming took 7 bases from V and 2 from J, leaving 11 bases between them. The CDR3 loop spans 13 amino acids. This CDR3 reads CASTLGENYGYTF. The CDR3 DNA reads as TGTGCCAGCACCTTAGGGGAAAACTATGGCTACACCTTC.

Comment on this clone: Other DNA sequences in this sample translate to the same CDR3. The chain joins TRBV28 to TRBJ2-3; 12 bases match TRBD2. This CDR3 spans 14 amino acids. With V trimmed by 6 bases and J by 4 bases, 2 bases remained unmatched. Germline loops: CDR1 MDHEN, CDR2 SYDVKM. The CDR3 DNA sequence: TGTGCCAGCAGGACTAGCGGGGGCGCAGATACGCAGTATTTT. It is translated as CASRTSGGADTQYF.

V usage is TRBV7-9 and J usage is TRBJ2-6; TRBD2 matches at 13 bases. The germline CDR1 and CDR2 sequences are SEHNR and FQNEAQ (reference sequence). The CDR3 consists of 19 residues. J lost 0 bases, V lost 5 bases, and 7 bases had no gene match. DNA of the CDR3: TGTGCCAGCAGCCAGACTAGCGGGGGGTACAGCTCTGGGGCCAACGTCCTGACTTTC. Translated: CASSQTSGGYSSGANVLTF.

This clone was seen just once. The chain recombines TRBV18 with TRBJ2-2; weak D call: TRBD2 (6 bases). Looked up from germline, CDR1 is KGHSH and CDR2 is LQKENI. Deletions cut 6 bases from V and 7 bases from J, with 12 bases between. The CDR3 runs to 13 residues. CDR3 nucleotide sequence: TGTGCCAGCTCGCTAACGGGGGACGGGGAGCTGTTTTTT. Its protein is CASSLTGDGELFF.

This chain connects TRBV7-9 to TRBJ2-7; TRBD2 is a possible D gene (6 bases). Trimming cost V 3 bases and J 0 bases, with 12 bases left between them. CDR3 length: 15 residues. Per germline, CDR1 SEHNR and CDR2 FQNEAQ (reference sequence). The CDR3 loop is CASSFRAGNSYEQYF. In DNA form, the CDR3 reads TGTGCCAGCAGCTTCCGGGCGGGAAACTCCTACGAGCAGTACTTC.

V and J are TRBV10-2 and TRBJ1-5; TRBD1 matches 7 bases. The CDR3 has 14 residues. Germline V CDR1 and CDR2: WSHSY, SAAADI. Trimming removed 3 bases from V and 9 bases from J; junction bases left unmatched: 8. CDR3: CASSEGGYTGPQHF. DNA for the CDR3: TGCGCCAGCAGTGAAGGGGGCTATACGGGGCCCCAGCATTTT.

This clone occurred once. The CDR3 sequence: CASSSYRGNYEQYF. DNA of the CDR3: TGTGCCAGCAGTTCCTACAGGGGTAACTACGAGCAGTACTTC. V usage is TRBV27 and J usage is TRBJ2-7, with 7 bases fitting TRBD1. CDR1 is MNHEY, CDR2 SMNVEV, per germline (reference sequence). Trimming removed 4 bases from V and 3 bases from J; junction bases left unmatched: 6. The CDR3 runs 14 residues.

The chain uses TRBV6-1 and TRBJ2-1; D possibly corresponds to TRBD2 (5 bases). CDR3 length: 18 amino acids. CDR1 MNHNS and CDR2 SASEGT come from the germline V gene. The V gene lost 2 bases and the J gene lost 14 bases, with 31 bases spanning the gap. The CDR3, as DNA: TGTGCCAGCAGTGAATTTTTTACTCCCCGGGAAAGTCCGGATAGGAAGTTCTTC. Translation: CASSEFFTPRESPDRKFF.

The genes are TRBV5-1 and TRBJ1-6; 7 bases fit TRBD1. This CDR3 has 18 residues. Germline V CDR1 and CDR2: SGHRS, YFSETQ. J gave up 2 bases and V 3 bases, and 11 bases lay outside the gene matches. The CDR3 protein is CASSYATGQSAYNSPLHF. CDR3 coding DNA: TGCGCCAGCAGCTACGCTACGGGACAGTCGGCCTATAATTCACCCCTCCACTTT. The full variable domain, its missing parts supplied by reference TRBV5-1 and TRBJ1-6, is KAGVTQTPRYLIKTRGQQVTLSCSPISGHRSVSWYQQTPGQGLQFLFEYFSETQRNKGNFPGRFSGRQFSNSRSEMNVSTLELGDSALYLCASSYATGQSAYNSPLHFGNGTRLTVT.

The chain combines TRBV7-8 with TRBJ2-5; 7 bases line up with TRBD1. Germline assignment: CDR1 SGHVS and CDR2 FQNEAQ. J was trimmed by 1 base and V by 5 bases; bases with no gene match: 13. This CDR3 has 17 amino acids. DNA of the CDR3: TGTGCCAGCAGCCCGCCCCTTGGACAGGCCGGCCAAGAGACCCAGTACTTC. Protein: CASSPPLGQAGQETQYF.

The J gene is TRBJ2-3, the V gene TRBV11-3; TRBD1 matches at 10 bases. Looked up from germline, CDR1 is SGHNT and CDR2 is YENEEA. The ends lost 4 bases at V and 1 base at J; junction bases unmatched: 11. This CDR3 contains 18 residues. CDR3 sequence: CASSWGQGRTTGTDTQYF. The CDR3 region has the DNA TGTGCCAGCAGCTGGGGACAGGGGAGGACTACTGGCACAGATACGCAGTATTTT.

The rearrangement links TRBV4-3 to TRBJ1-6; D gene ambiguous. CDR1 is LGHNA and CDR2 is YSLEER in the germline V gene. V dropped 4 bases and J dropped 9 bases, with 16 bases sitting between them. The CDR3 is 15 amino acids. The CDR3 here is CASSPAAGSSSPLHF. CDR3 in DNA: TGCGCCAGCAGCCCTGCAGCGGGTTCGAGTTCACCCCTCCACTTT.

The chain is built from TRBV9 and TRBJ1-4; 12 bases agree with TRBD1. Germline trimming cut 3 bases from V and 8 bases from J; bases unmatched to any gene: 5. Germline CDR1 and CDR2: SGDLS and YYNGEE. The CDR3 runs to 15 residues. CDR3 in amino acids: CASSGGTGGFEKLFF. The CDR3 DNA sequence: TGTGCCAGCAGCGGTGGGACAGGGGGCTTCGAAAAACTGTTTTTT.

CDR3 region: CASSPPANYGYTF. CDR3 nucleotides: TGTGCCAGCAGCCCGCCAGCTAACTATGGCTACACCTTC. The chain recombines TRBV6-8 with TRBJ1-2; D remains unclear. V dropped 6 bases and J dropped 0 bases, with 8 bases sitting between them. The CDR3 runs to 13 residues. Germline V gives CDR1 MNHGY, CDR2 SAAAGT.

The genes are TRBV4-1 and TRBJ1-1, with D hard to call. V lost 3 bases to trimming and J lost 0 bases, with 20 bases between them. The CDR3 has 18 amino acids. Germline V gene sequence: CDR1 MGHRA, CDR2 YSYEKL. The CDR3 reads CASSHAWAPGKLNTEAFF. Here the CDR3 DNA reads TGCGCCAGCAGCCATGCCTGGGCACCGGGGAAACTGAACACTGAAGCTTTCTTT.

This chain links TRBV5-1 with TRBJ2-1, with TRBD2 matching over 7 bases. V was clipped by 1 base and J by 5 bases; unmatched bases: 12. CDR1 SGHRS and CDR2 YFSETQ come from the germline V gene. The CDR3 is 17 amino acids. As DNA, the CDR3 is TGCGCCAGCAGCTTGTTCGGCCCCGAACGGGGGGACAATGAGCAGTTCTTC. It specifies CASSLFGPERGDNEQFF. Full variable domain (outside the CDR3, taken from reference TRBV5-1 and TRBJ2-1): KAGVTQTPRYLIKTRGQQVTLSCSPISGHRSVSWYQQTPGQGLQFLFEYFSETQRNKGNFPGRFSGRQFSNSRSEMNVSTLELGDSALYLCASSLFGPERGDNEQFFGPGTRLTVL.

The chain employs TRBV7-2 and TRBJ1-1; no reliable D call. V was pared by 5 bases and J by 7 bases, with 14 bases between. CDR3 length: 13 residues. Germline CDR1 is SGHTA and CDR2 is FQGNSA. As DNA, the CDR3 is TGTGCCAGCAGCGTCCAGCGTCGGAATGAAGCTTTCTTT. Encoded protein: CASSVQRRNEAFF.

The gene calls are TRBV6-5 and TRBJ1-3; 7 nucleotides line up with TRBD1. V lost 2 bases and J lost 4; bases outside the gene matches: 5. Germline V gene sequence: CDR1 MNHEY, CDR2 SVGAGI. This CDR3 is built from 15 residues. The CDR3 bases are TGTGCCAGCAGTTACGCCGGGACAGTAGGAAACACCATATATTTT. It is translated as CASSYAGTVGNTIYF.

The genes are TRBV2 and TRBJ1-1, with D possibly TRBD1 on 5 matching bases. The CDR3 is 14 amino acids. Looked up from germline, CDR1 is SNHLY and CDR2 is FYNNEI. V shed 8 bases and J shed 1 base, with 14 bases lying between them. This chain's CDR3 is CASAEGLRNTEAFF. The CDR3 bases are TGTGCCAGCGCGGAGGGACTGAGGAACACTGAAGCTTTCTTT.

The chain uses TRBV7-2 and TRBJ1-6, with D uncertain. The CDR3 totals 12 residues. The V and J ends lost 7 bases and 12 bases respectively, with 13 bases between them. Germline V gene data show CDR1 as SGHTA and CDR2 as FQGNSA. Written as DNA, the CDR3 is TGTGCCAGCACCGAGGCCCCCAGACCCCTCCACTTT. Its translation: CASTEAPRPLHF.

The J gene is TRBJ2-1, the V gene TRBV18, with D possibly TRBD2 on 6 matching bases. The CDR3 consists of 14 residues. V dropped 2 bases and J dropped 2 bases, with 7 bases sitting between them. CDR1 and CDR2 from the germline V gene are KGHSH and LQKENI. The CDR3 here is CASSPSGAYNEQFF. Here the CDR3 DNA reads TGTGCCAGCTCACCATCGGGGGCCTACAATGAGCAGTTCTTC.

The J gene is TRBJ2-4, the V gene TRBV4-1, with 7 bases aligning to TRBD2. V shed 3 bases, J shed 1 base, and the junction held 3 bases outside the gene matches. The CDR3 totals 15 residues. The germline V gene has CDR1 MGHRA and CDR2 YSYEKL. The CDR3 loop is CASSHGGNAKNIQYF. The CDR3 DNA sequence: TGCGCCAGCAGCCACGGGGGGAATGCCAAAAACATTCAGTACTTC.

This clone was seen more than once but under ten times. This rearrangement joins TRBV5-4 to TRBJ2-2; 9 bases line up with TRBD2. Trimming cost V 4 bases and J 0 bases; bases outside gene matches: 7. Germline V gene sequence: CDR1 SGHNT, CDR2 YYREEE (reference sequence). CDR3 length equals 17 residues. CDR3 residues: CASSTLAGATNTGELFF. The DNA of the CDR3 is TGTGCCAGCAGCACACTAGCGGGTGCGACGAACACCGGGGAGCTGTTTTTT.

About this clone: Other nucleotide sequences in the sample specify the same CDR3. The chain links TRBV5-1 to TRBJ2-1, with 8 bases that match TRBD2. The CDR3 runs 15 residues. Germline loops: CDR1 SGHRS, CDR2 YFSETQ. The junction had 3 bases not matched to a gene; V was cut back by 0 bases and J by 4 bases. The CDR3 coding sequence is TGCGCCAGCAGCTTGGGGAGCGGGGGATACAATGAGCAGTTCTTC. This gives the protein CASSLGSGGYNEQFF.

Here the CDR3 reads CASSPGQNNEKLFF. CDR3 nucleotides: TGTGCCAGCTCACCGGGGCAGAATAATGAAAAACTGTTTTTT. This chain connects TRBV18 to TRBJ1-4; a weak D match, TRBD1 (5 bases). From germline, CDR1 is KGHSH and CDR2 LQKENI. This CDR3 region has 14 residues. Trimming cost V 3 bases and J 4 bases, with 9 bases left between them. Filled out from reference TRBV18 and TRBJ1-4, the complete variable domain reads NAGVMQNPRHLVRRRGQEARLRCSPMKGHSHVYWYRQLPEEGLKFMVYLQKENIIDESGMPKERFSAEFPKEGPSILRIQQVVRGDSAAYFCASSPGQNNEKLFFGSGTQLSVL.